This T cell receptor beta chain was recovered during a study of T-cell memory formation after mild COVID-19. To note about this clonotype: Its antigen is unidentified.

This CDR3 has 15 amino acids. Deletions cut 2 bases from V and 4 bases from J, with 12 bases between. Germline lookup yields CDR1 SEHNR and CDR2 FQNEAQ (reference sequence). Overall study findings and caveats: Within pre-infection memory, some responding clones were found, suggesting cross-reactive memory joined.

TCRdb redid the calling of the 5' RACE reads with MiXCR, one entry per CDR3 protein. The sample consists of some 250,000 distinct CDR3 sequences, roughly 17% of them appearing once. The source material was PBMCs or a T cell subset sorted from them (not recorded which). This chain connects TRBV7-9 to TRBJ2-1, with D hard to call. The source is a man aged 18-30 years who had mild COVID-19 (a few samples of this study predate the infection). Cell type and time point are not known. Here the CDR3 DNA reads TGTGCCAGCAGCTTAAGGAGTGGGCAGTACAATGAGCAGTTCTTC. Translation gives CASSLRSGQYNEQFF.